The next 3 T cell receptor beta chains were all read from a single sample in a study of T cell responses to AZD1222 COVID-19 vaccine. Sequenced by immunoSEQ multiplex PCR; TCRdb stores in-frame clones only, minus some. The table lists some 160,000 clones, approximately 93% of them singletons. Here the sequenced sample was peripheral blood, taken on day 0 of AZD1222 vaccination. These receptors were collected from an adult in good health.

This clone was picked up one time. The chain combines TRBV9 with TRBJ1-4, with 7 bases aligning to TRBD1. The germline V gene encodes CDR1 SGDLS and CDR2 YYNGEE. This CDR3 region has 18 residues. V lost 3 bases and J lost 0; bases outside the gene matches: 11. For the CDR3, the DNA is TGTGCCAGCAGCGGGAAGACAGGGACCTCGGCAACTAATGAAAAACTGTTTTTT. This sequence encodes CASSGKTGTSATNEKLFF.

The rearrangement joins TRBV7-8 to TRBJ2-7, with 7 bases fitting TRBD1. CDR3 length: 16 residues. The J segment lost 2 bases and the V segment lost 0 bases, leaving 7 bases of the junction unmatched. CDR1 is SGHVS and CDR2 is FQNEAQ in the germline V gene. CDR3: CASSLAAHGQAYEQYF. DNA for the CDR3: TGTGCCAGCAGCTTAGCGGCCCATGGACAGGCCTACGAGCAGTACTTC.

This rearrangement joins TRBV7-9 to TRBJ1-1, with 7 bases lining up with TRBD1. The V gene's germline CDR1 is SEHNR and CDR2 FQNEAQ (reference sequence). The CDR3 length is 14 residues. Trimming took 2 bases from V and 7 from J; bases not matched to a gene: 7. The CDR3 DNA reads as TGTGCCAGCAGCTTAAAAGGGGGCCAGGATGAAGCTTTCTTT. Its protein is CASSLKGGQDEAFF.